The sequence of this T cell receptor (beta chain) was determined in a study of T cell responses to AZD1222 COVID-19 vaccine. The J segment lost 5 bases and the V segment lost 5 bases, leaving 9 bases of the junction unmatched. This CDR3 spans 15 amino acids. The V gene's germline CDR1 is MDHEN and CDR2 SYDVKM. Here immunoSEQ multiplex PCR was the method, and the copy in TCRdb shows in-frame clones only, minus some. The table includes 90,000 to 120,000 clones, 85% to 95% detected once. Combined were second doses at about 4 or about 12 weeks. The chain recombines TRBV28 with TRBJ1-2; 9 nucleotides agree with TRBD1. The specimen was peripheral blood, collected 28 days after the second AZD1222 dose. The source of this sequence is an adult who received the AZD1222 COVID-19 vaccine. This CDR3 reads CASSTRDREVYGYTF. Written as DNA, the CDR3 is TGTGCCAGCAGTACACGGGACAGGGAGGTGTATGGCTACACCTTC.